This T cell receptor (beta chain) was documented in a study of T cells in women clearing cervical HPV infection. On the study more broadly: Case blood was drawn when the lesion was first found; control blood after infection became undetectable. HLA type stays a possible confounder, typing being limited.

TCR beta CDR3 amplified by multiplex PCR from approximately 1,200 ng genomic DNA. Only in-frame clones appear in the TCRdb table, and some are missing; sequencing was by immunoSEQ multiplex PCR. This sample's clone table lists 30,000 or so clones. Study-wide results and limits: Repertoire richness, not evenness, was significantly elevated in CIN3+ cases versus controls.

CDR1 and CDR2 (germline): SGHTA, FQGNSA. The CDR3 covers 14 residues. Worth noting for this clone: No antigen is known for it. The read ends 3 residues early relative to the CDR3; the germline J gene fills the gap.

The receptor was isolated from a woman aged 18-70 years with a cervical HPV16 infection that either progressed to CIN3+ or cleared (not recorded which). Material for sequencing was blood buffy coat. V and J are TRBV7-2 and TRBJ2-4; a possible D gene is TRBD2 (7 bases). The DNA read from the CDR3 is TGTGCCAGCAGCCGGGGGGCGGCCTCCTATGGT. Its protein is CASSRGAASYG. The CDR3 reads in full as CASSRGAASYGQYF.